The 12 T cell receptor beta chains below were found in one sample sequenced in a study of cytotoxic CD8 clonotypes in ibrutinib-treated CLL. Profiling relied on immunoSEQ multiplex PCR, and the TCRdb table lists in-frame clones only, not all of them. This table holds 60,000 to 95,000 clones, 75% to 90% found once. Here the sequenced sample was PBMCs, taken after 24 months of ibrutinib treatment. These receptors all come from a human donor with chronic lymphocytic leukemia.

This chain joins TRBV28 and TRBJ1-5; 7 bases line up with TRBD1. This CDR3 is 13 amino acids long. V lost 5 bases, J lost 6 bases, and 4 bases stayed unmatched. Germline V gene lookup returns CDR1 MDHEN and CDR2 SYDVKM. The CDR3 region is CASSQGGTQPQHF. CDR3 coding DNA: TGTGCCAGCAGTCAGGGGGGAACTCAGCCCCAGCATTTT.

The sample holds one count of this clone. This sequence joins TRBV28 and TRBJ1-3; 7 bases are shared with TRBD1. V trimming: 7 bases; J trimming: 0 bases; junction bases outside the gene matches: 6. The CDR3 has 15 amino acids. Germline assignment: CDR1 MDHEN and CDR2 SYDVKM. The CDR3 DNA reads as TGTGCCAGCAATCTGGACAGGCTCTCTGGAAACACCATATATTTT. Protein product: CASNLDRLSGNTIYF.

The rearrangement joins TRBV6-5 to TRBJ2-5; TRBD2 matches at 11 bases. This CDR3 has 15 amino acids. Germline V lookup: CDR1 MNHEY, CDR2 SVGAGI. With V trimmed by 8 bases and J by 3 bases, 8 bases remained unmatched. The CDR3 sequence: CASQRFSGREETQYF. The CDR3 nucleotides are TGTGCCAGCCAAAGGTTTAGCGGGAGGGAAGAGACCCAGTACTTC.

The V call is TRBV5-4, the J call TRBJ2-7; D gene uncertain. Trimming removed 0 bases from V and 2 bases from J, with 3 bases in between. The germline V gene encodes CDR1 SGHNT and CDR2 YYREEE (reference sequence). CDR3 length: 12 amino acids. CDR3 amino acids: CASSLGTYEQYF. CDR3 DNA sequence: TGTGCCAGCAGCTTGGGCACCTACGAGCAGTACTTC.

The CDR3: CASTGTYSSYNEQFF. The CDR3 DNA sequence: TGTGCCAGTACCGGGACCTATAGCTCCTACAATGAGCAGTTCTTC. This chain connects TRBV19 to TRBJ2-1; either TRBD1 or TRBD2 may supply D (5 bases each). In germline, CDR1 is LNHDA, CDR2 SQIVND (reference sequence). Trimming removed 7 bases from V and 0 bases from J, with 13 bases in between. The CDR3 has 15 residues.

The rearrangement joins TRBV25-1 to TRBJ2-7, with a weak D call TRBD1 (6 bases). The CDR3 runs 15 residues. Germline V gives CDR1 MGHDK, CDR2 SYGVNS. Trimming took 5 bases from V and 3 from J, leaving 17 bases between them. The DNA for the CDR3 is TGTGCCAGCAGTCGTAGGGGGATAGGACACTACGAGCAGTACTTC. As protein: CASSRRGIGHYEQYF.

The rearrangement joins TRBV6-6 to TRBJ2-2, with 9 bases that match TRBD1. The CDR3 length is 14 residues. V was clipped by 6 bases and J by 4 bases; unmatched bases: 3. CDR1 and CDR2 from the germline V gene are MNHNY and SVGAGI (reference sequence). The CDR3 here is CASRDRGFTGELFF. In nucleotides, the CDR3 is TGTGCCAGCAGAGACAGGGGGTTCACCGGGGAGCTGTTTTTT.

The J gene is TRBJ1-2, the V gene TRBV9; D uncertain. Looked up from germline, CDR1 is SGDLS and CDR2 is YYNGEE. The CDR3 has 14 residues. V was cut by 0 bases and J by 2 bases, with 8 bases left in between. CDR3 DNA: TGTGCCAGCAGCGTAGGACGGGGAAACTATGGCTACACCTTC. It codes for CASSVGRGNYGYTF.

This chain links TRBV27 with TRBJ1-2; D may be TRBD1 (5 bases). The CDR3 contains 14 residues. V dropped 0 bases and J dropped 4 bases, with 9 bases sitting between them. Germline loops: CDR1 MNHEY, CDR2 SMNVEV (reference sequence). For the CDR3, the DNA is TGTGCCAGCAGTTTATCGGGGGTCGGCTATGGCTACACCTTC. It yields the protein CASSLSGVGYGYTF.

The rearrangement uses TRBV21-1 and TRBJ2-3; TRBD2, the table's D call, was not compared with the DNA. TRBV21-1 is a pseudogene segment. This CDR3 is built from 14 residues. Here the CDR3 reads CARAIGLGTDTQYF. The CDR3 coding sequence is TGTGCCAGAGCAATCGGCCTAGGCACAGATACGCAGTATTTT.

The chain links TRBV6-5 to TRBJ1-4; D possibly corresponds to TRBD1 (6 bases). The CDR3 covers 16 residues. Per germline, CDR1 MNHEY and CDR2 SVGAGI. Trimming removed 2 bases from V and 4 bases from J, with 14 bases in between. CDR3 protein: CASSYGSGEVNEKLFF. The CDR3 DNA sequence: TGTGCCAGCAGTTACGGTTCAGGGGAGGTTAATGAAAAACTGTTTTTT.

The V gene is TRBV5-8, the J gene TRBJ2-2; TRBD1 matches at 8 bases. The CDR3 totals 14 residues. J gave up 4 bases and V 2 bases, and 1 base lay outside the gene matches. From germline, CDR1 is SGHTS and CDR2 YDEGEE. This CDR3 reads CASSFDRGTGELFF. CDR3 sequence (DNA): TGTGCCAGCAGCTTTGACAGGGGCACCGGGGAGCTGTTTTTT.